These T cell receptor beta chains were read from a single sample in a study of shared clonotypes between healthy human individuals. The data were produced by immunoSEQ multiplex PCR, yet TCRdb's version contains in-frame clones alone and is incomplete. The sample lists nearly 2 million clones; about 95% were seen once. The sequenced sample consisted of naive CD8+ T cells sorted from blood. The receptor source for this set is a man aged 18 to 30 in good health. CDR3s include the opening cysteine and the closing phenylalanine or tryptophan. D genes are given only for firm matches. Clone size is given for some rows only: seen once, a few or many times, or a class if the clone is expanded.

abundance: -; d_gene: -; len: 13; j_gene: TRBJ2-7; v_gene: TRBV6-5; CDR3nt: TGTGCCAGCAGTTACTCGATCGCCTACGAGCAGTACTTC; CDR3aa: CASSYSIAYEQYF
abundance: -; d_gene: -; len: 14; j_gene: TRBJ2-1; v_gene: TRBV10-1; CDR3nt: TGCGCCAGCAGTGCCCAGGGCAGTTACAATGAGCAGTTCTTC; CDR3aa: CASSAQGSYNEQFF
abundance: -; d_gene: -; len: 14; j_gene: TRBJ2-1; v_gene: TRBV4-2; CDR3nt: TGTGCCAGCAGCTTGGGTGGCTCAAGTCATGAGCAGTTCTTC; CDR3aa: CASSLGGSSHEQFF
abundance: -; d_gene: TRBD2; len: 16; j_gene: TRBJ2-1; v_gene: TRBV27; CDR3nt: TGTGCCAGCAACTCAAATAGCGGGAGGTGGAGCAATGAGCAGTTCTTC; CDR3aa: CASNSNSGRWSNEQFF
abundance: -; d_gene: -; len: 12; j_gene: TRBJ2-2; v_gene: TRBV6-1; CDR3nt: TGTGCCAGCAGTGTACATGCCGGGGAGCTGTTTTTT; CDR3aa: CASSVHAGELFF
abundance: once; d_gene: -; len: 11; j_gene: TRBJ2-7; v_gene: TRBV11-2; CDR3nt: TGTGCCAGCAGCTTATTAAACGAGCAGTACTTC; CDR3aa: CASSLLNEQYF
abundance: -; d_gene: TRBD1; len: 15; j_gene: TRBJ2-7; v_gene: TRBV13; CDR3nt: TGTGCCAGCAGCCCCGGGACAGGGGAGGTCTACGAGCAGTACTTC; CDR3aa: CASSPGTGEVYEQYF
abundance: -; d_gene: -; len: 14; j_gene: TRBJ1-4; v_gene: TRBV28; CDR3nt: TGTGCCAGCAGTTTCCTTTCAAGGAATGAAAAACTGTTTTTT; CDR3aa: CASSFLSRNEKLFF
abundance: -; d_gene: -; len: 13; j_gene: TRBJ2-2; v_gene: TRBV7-8; CDR3nt: TGTGCCAGCAGCTTACTCTCCGCCGGGGAGCTGTTTTTT; CDR3aa: CASSLLSAGELFF
abundance: -; d_gene: -; len: 15; j_gene: TRBJ2-7; v_gene: TRBV7-9; CDR3nt: TGTGCCAGCAGCCTCGGGGACACCGAACGCTACGAGCAGTACTTC; CDR3aa: CASSLGDTERYEQYF
abundance: -; d_gene: -; len: 13; j_gene: TRBJ1-1; v_gene: TRBV6-1; CDR3nt: TGTGCCAGCAGTGAAATCGCGACAGGCCACGCTTTCTTT; CDR3aa: CASSEIATGHAFF
abundance: -; d_gene: TRBD2; len: 15; j_gene: TRBJ2-1; v_gene: TRBV5-1; CDR3nt: TGCGCCAGCAGCTTGGTCCCGGGCGGGAGCGATGAGCAGTTCTTC; CDR3aa: CASSLVPGGSDEQFF
abundance: -; d_gene: -; len: 15; j_gene: TRBJ1-2; v_gene: TRBV29-1; CDR3nt: TGCAGCGTCGAATCGGGGACGAGCGCAAACTATGGCTACACCTTC; CDR3aa: CSVESGTSANYGYTF
abundance: -; d_gene: -; len: 15; j_gene: TRBJ2-7; v_gene: TRBV27; CDR3nt: TGTGCCAGCAGTTTTTTAGGCCGCTCCCTCTACGAGCAGTACTTC; CDR3aa: CASSFLGRSLYEQYF
abundance: -; d_gene: -; len: 15; j_gene: TRBJ2-1; v_gene: TRBV5-1; CDR3nt: TGCGCCAGCAGCCCGACTTGGGGGGAGACTAGTAAGCAGTTCTTC; CDR3aa: CASSPTWGETSKQFF
abundance: -; d_gene: -; len: 14; j_gene: TRBJ2-5; v_gene: TRBV30; CDR3nt: TGTGCCTGGAGTCAGAGTGCCAGGGAAGAGACCCAGTACTTC; CDR3aa: CAWSQSAREETQYF
abundance: -; d_gene: -; len: 14; j_gene: TRBJ2-2; v_gene: TRBV5-1; CDR3nt: TGCGCCAGCAGCTTGGTCGACAGCGCGGGGGAGCTGTTTTTT; CDR3aa: CASSLVDSAGELFF
abundance: -; d_gene: TRBD1; len: 15; j_gene: TRBJ2-7; v_gene: TRBV6-6; CDR3nt: TGTGCCAGCAGTTCCGTACAGGGACAGACCTACGAGCAGTACTTC; CDR3aa: CASSSVQGQTYEQYF
abundance: -; d_gene: TRBD1; len: 14; j_gene: TRBJ2-7; v_gene: TRBV28; CDR3nt: TGTGCCAGCAGTCCCGGGACAGGTGGGTACGAGCAGTACTTC; CDR3aa: CASSPGTGGYEQYF
abundance: -; d_gene: -; len: 12; j_gene: TRBJ1-2; v_gene: TRBV2; CDR3nt: TGTGCCACCCCCACGGTTCAGGGAGGCTACACCTTC; CDR3aa: CATPTVQGGYTF
abundance: once; d_gene: TRBD2; len: 17; j_gene: TRBJ2-3; v_gene: TRBV29-1; CDR3nt: TGCAGCGTTGATGGGTGGCGGGGGGCGACTGGCGCAGATACGCAGTATTTT; CDR3aa: CSVDGWRGATGADTQYF
abundance: -; d_gene: TRBD1; len: 19; j_gene: TRBJ2-5; v_gene: TRBV7-9; CDR3nt: TGTGCCAGCATATATCCCGGGACAGACGGAAAGGTACTCCAAGAGACCCAGTACTTC; CDR3aa: CASIYPGTDGKVLQETQYF
abundance: -; d_gene: TRBD2; len: 16; j_gene: TRBJ2-1; v_gene: TRBV7-2; CDR3nt: TGTGCCAGCAGCCCGACTAGCGGAAGCTCCTACAATGAGCAGTTCTTC; CDR3aa: CASSPTSGSSYNEQFF
abundance: -; d_gene: TRBD1; len: 15; j_gene: TRBJ2-5; v_gene: TRBV28; CDR3nt: TGTGCCAGCAGCCGGAACAGGGGAATCCAAGAGACCCAGTACTTC; CDR3aa: CASSRNRGIQETQYF
abundance: -; d_gene: TRBD1; len: 14; j_gene: TRBJ2-7; v_gene: TRBV27; CDR3nt: TGTGCCAGCAGTCTGACAGGGGCGACCTACGAGCAGTACTTC; CDR3aa: CASSLTGATYEQYF
abundance: -; d_gene: -; len: 14; j_gene: TRBJ2-1; v_gene: TRBV28; CDR3nt: TGTGCCAGCAGTCTTTTGACAGGTTCCAATGAGCAGTTCTTC; CDR3aa: CASSLLTGSNEQFF
abundance: -; d_gene: TRBD1; len: 16; j_gene: TRBJ1-1; v_gene: TRBV5-1; CDR3nt: TGCGCCAGCAGCCTGGTCCCTACAGGGGAAAACACTGAAGCTTTCTTT; CDR3aa: CASSLVPTGENTEAFF
abundance: -; d_gene: TRBD2; len: 16; j_gene: TRBJ2-7; v_gene: TRBV9; CDR3nt: TGTGCCAGCAGCGTAGAAAGGACGGGGGGGATCTACGAGCAGTACTTC; CDR3aa: CASSVERTGGIYEQYF
abundance: -; d_gene: -; len: 14; j_gene: TRBJ2-3; v_gene: TRBV6-6; CDR3nt: TGTGCCAGCAGCAAAACCGGGACCGCAGATACGCAGTATTTT; CDR3aa: CASSKTGTADTQYF
abundance: -; d_gene: TRBD2; len: 15; j_gene: TRBJ2-7; v_gene: TRBV5-6; CDR3nt: TGTGCCAGCAGCCAGGGACTAGATTTGAGCTACGAGCAGTACTTC; CDR3aa: CASSQGLDLSYEQYF
abundance: -; d_gene: -; len: 13; j_gene: TRBJ2-7; v_gene: TRBV7-2; CDR3nt: TGTGCCAGCAGCTTAGGGGCCGGTTACGAGCAGTACTTC; CDR3aa: CASSLGAGYEQYF
abundance: -; d_gene: -; len: 13; j_gene: TRBJ2-3; v_gene: TRBV5-8; CDR3nt: TGTGCCAGCGGCGTAGTGCCCACAGATACGCAGTATTTT; CDR3aa: CASGVVPTDTQYF
abundance: -; d_gene: -; len: 17; j_gene: TRBJ1-6; v_gene: TRBV27; CDR3nt: TGTGCCAGCAGTTTGAGTCCCTCGGGGACTTCTAATTCACCCCTCCACTTT; CDR3aa: CASSLSPSGTSNSPLHF
abundance: -; d_gene: TRBD2; len: 15; j_gene: TRBJ2-5; v_gene: TRBV7-9; CDR3nt: TGTGCCAGCAGCCCAGCGGGAGGGCCCTTCGAGACCCAGTACTTC; CDR3aa: CASSPAGGPFETQYF
abundance: -; d_gene: -; len: 16; j_gene: TRBJ2-7; v_gene: TRBV6-5; CDR3nt: TGTGCCAGCAGTTACGGGGCAGGAAGGTTTGTATTGGAGCAGTACTTC; CDR3aa: CASSYGAGRFVLEQYF
abundance: -; d_gene: TRBD2; len: 13; j_gene: TRBJ2-7; v_gene: TRBV4-1; CDR3nt: TGCGCCAGCAGCCATCCAGCGGGAGACGAGCAGTACTTC; CDR3aa: CASSHPAGDEQYF
abundance: -; d_gene: -; len: 15; j_gene: TRBJ2-3; v_gene: TRBV5-4; CDR3nt: TGTGCCAGCAGCTTGATCGACTCTGCCACAGATACGCAGTATTTT; CDR3aa: CASSLIDSATDTQYF
abundance: -; d_gene: -; len: 16; j_gene: TRBJ1-4; v_gene: TRBV4-1; CDR3nt: TGCGCCAGCAGCCAACATGAGACAGCAACTAATGAAAAACTGTTTTTT; CDR3aa: CASSQHETATNEKLFF
abundance: -; d_gene: TRBD2; len: 13; j_gene: TRBJ2-3; v_gene: TRBV30; CDR3nt: TGTGCCGGAAGCGGGGGCCACACAGATACGCAGTATTTT; CDR3aa: CAGSGGHTDTQYF
abundance: -; d_gene: -; len: 13; j_gene: TRBJ1-6; v_gene: TRBV6-6; CDR3nt: TGTGCCAGCAGTGACAGTTTTAATTCACCCCTCCACTTT; CDR3aa: CASSDSFNSPLHF
abundance: -; d_gene: -; len: 16; j_gene: TRBJ2-2; v_gene: TRBV7-9; CDR3nt: TGTGCCAGCAGCTCACCCACCGGGACCGACACCGGGGAGCTGTTTTTT; CDR3aa: CASSSPTGTDTGELFF
abundance: -; d_gene: -; len: 13; j_gene: TRBJ1-2; v_gene: TRBV28; CDR3nt: TGTGCCAGCAGTTTAAGGGGCTCCTATGGCTACACCTTC; CDR3aa: CASSLRGSYGYTF
abundance: -; d_gene: TRBD1; len: 13; j_gene: TRBJ2-7; v_gene: TRBV29-1; CDR3nt: TGCAGCGTGACCGGGACAGGGATCTACGAGCAGTACTTC; CDR3aa: CSVTGTGIYEQYF
abundance: -; d_gene: -; len: 15; j_gene: TRBJ1-1; v_gene: TRBV9; CDR3nt: TGTGCCAGCAGCGCACCCGGGACTTCGAGCACTGAAGCTTTCTTT; CDR3aa: CASSAPGTSSTEAFF
abundance: -; d_gene: -; len: 15; j_gene: TRBJ1-2; v_gene: TRBV4-3; CDR3nt: TGCGCCAGCAGCCAAGAGGCGGGGGCCGGCTATGGCTACACCTTC; CDR3aa: CASSQEAGAGYGYTF
abundance: -; d_gene: -; len: 16; j_gene: TRBJ2-5; v_gene: TRBV27; CDR3nt: TGTGCCAGCAGTCCGCTGAACCCGACTAGCCAAGAGACCCAGTACTTC; CDR3aa: CASSPLNPTSQETQYF
abundance: -; d_gene: -; len: 15; j_gene: TRBJ2-7; v_gene: TRBV7-6; CDR3nt: TGTGCCAGCAGCTTAGGGGCGGGGACTCCGTACGAGCAGTACTTC; CDR3aa: CASSLGAGTPYEQYF
abundance: -; d_gene: -; len: 12; j_gene: TRBJ1-1; v_gene: TRBV4-1; CDR3nt: TGCGCCAGCAGCCAATTGTACACTGAAGCTTTCTTT; CDR3aa: CASSQLYTEAFF
abundance: -; d_gene: TRBD1; len: 15; j_gene: TRBJ2-7; v_gene: TRBV18; CDR3nt: TGTGCCAGCTCACCAGCGACAGGGAGCTCCTACGAGCAGTACTTC; CDR3aa: CASSPATGSSYEQYF
abundance: -; d_gene: TRBD1; len: 13; j_gene: TRBJ1-1; v_gene: TRBV11-3; CDR3nt: TGTGCCAGCAGCTTAGCAGGGGGGACTGAAGCTTTCTTT; CDR3aa: CASSLAGGTEAFF
abundance: -; d_gene: -; len: 13; j_gene: TRBJ2-1; v_gene: TRBV5-1; CDR3nt: TGCGCCAGCAGCTTGACAGTTCTGGATGAGCAGTTCTTC; CDR3aa: CASSLTVLDEQFF